A single sample is the source of the 20 T cell receptor beta chains below, sequenced in a study of T cell changes during pregnancy in multiple sclerosis (dated by TCRdb to about 2019). Library preparation was by the immunoSEQ multiplex PCR assay. TCRdb holds this immuneACCESS table with in-frame rearrangements only. Some clones are missing; in checked studies, unresolved V genes explain under half, and the rest has no known cause. The sample profile shows roughly 40,000 clones; about 93% of them were found once. The ten biggest clones cover 0.43% of the sample. The source was CD4+ T cells from peripheral blood mononuclear cells, collected in the third trimester of pregnancy. Every receptor here comes from a female donor with multiple sclerosis, enrolled in a pregnancy study.

The chain uses TRBV5-1 and TRBJ1-1; no clear D gene. CDR3 length: 15 residues. Per the germline V gene, CDR1 is SGHRS and CDR2 is YFSETQ. Trimming cost V 1 base and J 1 base, with 11 bases left between them. The CDR3 DNA reads TGCGCCAGCAGCTTGCCTATACGGGGGAACACTGAAGCTTTCTTT. It codes for CASSLPIRGNTEAFF.

This chain uses TRBV28 with TRBJ2-7; 8 positions match TRBD1. Trimming removed 1 base from V and 4 bases from J; junction bases left unmatched: 18. Germline CDR1 MDHEN, CDR2 SYDVKM. CDR3 length: 19 residues. The CDR3 region has the DNA TGTGCCAGCAGTTTATTCTGGACAGGGAAGGTCCGTGGGGGTTACGAGCAGTACTTC. Translated: CASSLFWTGKVRGGYEQYF.

The chain uses TRBV14 and TRBJ2-7; 14 bases fit TRBD2. CDR3 length: 15 amino acids. Germline loops: CDR1 SGHDN, CDR2 FVKESK. Trimming at V came to 6 bases and at J to 5 bases, leaving 6 bases not matched to a gene. The CDR3, as DNA: TGTGCCAGCAGACGGGGGACTAGCGGGAGCCACGAGCAGTACTTC. Amino acids: CASRRGTSGSHEQYF.

This clone came up once. This sequence joins TRBV18 and TRBJ1-1, with a possible D match to TRBD1 (5 bases). V lost 4 bases to trimming and J lost 0 bases, with 12 bases between them. Germline V lookup: CDR1 KGHSH, CDR2 LQKENI. The CDR3 sequence is 15 residues long. The CDR3 sequence: CASSRREDMNTEAFF. In nucleotides, the CDR3 is TGTGCCAGCTCACGTCGGGAGGACATGAACACTGAAGCTTTCTTT.

This rearrangement joins TRBV29-1 to TRBJ2-7, with 11 bases fitting TRBD1. V dropped 6 bases and J dropped 0; count of bases not matched to a gene: 16. This CDR3 has 18 amino acids. The V gene's germline CDR1 is SQVTM and CDR2 ANQGSEA. The CDR3 DNA reads as TGCAGCGTCCTTTCTTGGGGACAGGGGGGCTACTCCTCCTACGAGCAGTACTTC. Translated: CSVLSWGQGGYSSYEQYF.

The chain employs TRBV11-2 and TRBJ1-3; TRBD1 is a possible D gene (5 bases). This CDR3 comprises 14 residues. Germline V gene data show CDR1 as SGHAT and CDR2 as FQNNGV. Between the trimmed V and J ends, which lost 5 bases and 4 bases, there was a span of 12 bases. CDR3: CASSPGSSGNTIYF. For the CDR3, the DNA is TGTGCCAGCAGCCCAGGGTCTTCAGGAAACACCATATATTTT.

This chain connects TRBV11-2 to TRBJ1-2; maybe TRBD1 (6 bases). V dropped 6 bases and J dropped 8 bases, with 19 bases sitting between them. The CDR3 spans 14 residues. The germline V gene has CDR1 SGHAT and CDR2 FQNNGV. The CDR3 bases are TGTGCCAGCAGGAGGGTCGGCCAGGGGAACGGCTACACCTTC. Protein: CASRRVGQGNGYTF.

The rearrangement joins TRBV30 to TRBJ1-4; D is possibly TRBD1 (5 bases). The V end lost 2 bases, the J end lost 2 bases, and 15 bases lay between the germline ends. Germline-derived CDR1 and CDR2 are GTSNPN and SVGIG (reference sequence). The CDR3 runs 16 residues. The CDR3, as DNA: TGTGCCTGGAGTCTTGGCCAGGGCTGGACTAATGAAAAACTGTTTTTT. This gives the protein CAWSLGQGWTNEKLFF.

The chain links TRBV5-6 to TRBJ2-2, with 8 bases lining up with TRBD1. The CDR3 consists of 17 residues. Germline lookup yields CDR1 SGHDT and CDR2 YYEEEE. With V trimmed by 0 bases and J by 4 bases, 8 bases remained unmatched. As DNA, the CDR3 is TGTGCCAGCAGCTTGGGGCCCCAGGGGGCTGGCACCGGGGAGCTGTTTTTT. Encoded protein: CASSLGPQGAGTGELFF. Full variable domain (rest looked up from reference TRBV5-6 and TRBJ2-2): DAGVTQSPTHLIKTRGQQVTLRCSPKSGHDTVSWYQQALGQGPQFIFQYYEEEERQRGNFPDRFSGHQFPNYSSELNVNALLLGDSALYLCASSLGPQGAGTGELFFGEGSRLTVL.

The V and J genes are TRBV19 and TRBJ2-7, with D hard to call. This CDR3 contains 15 residues. CDR1 is LNHDA, CDR2 SQIVND, per germline (reference sequence). V was pared by 3 bases and J by 0 bases, with 12 bases between. The CDR3 sequence is CASSMALVHSYEQYF. CDR3 DNA: TGTGCCAGTAGTATGGCTCTAGTTCACTCCTACGAGCAGTACTTC.

The chain uses TRBV7-6 and TRBJ2-7; 7 bases agree with TRBD2. This CDR3 contains 15 residues. The J segment lost 2 bases and the V segment lost 0 bases, leaving 4 bases of the junction unmatched. Looked up from germline, CDR1 is SGHVS and CDR2 is FNYEAQ. This chain's CDR3 is CASSLASGTTYEQYF. The DNA of the CDR3 is TGTGCCAGCAGCTTAGCCAGCGGGACGACCTACGAGCAGTACTTC. Drawing the rest from reference TRBV7-6 and TRBJ2-7, the complete variable domain is GAGVSQSPRYKVTKRGQDVALRCDPISGHVSLYWYRQALGQGPEFLTYFNYEAQQDKSGLPNDRFSAERPEGSISTLTIQRTEQRDSAMYRCASSLASGTTYEQYFGPGTRLTVT.

The genes are TRBV28 and TRBJ2-3; the D gene is possibly TRBD2 (5 bases). Trimming took 1 base from V and 5 from J, leaving 10 bases between them. This CDR3 spans 14 amino acids. CDR1 MDHEN and CDR2 SYDVKM come from the germline V gene. The CDR3 DNA is TGTGCCAGCAGTTTATCCTCCGAGGGAGATACGCAGTATTTT. Translated, it gives CASSLSSEGDTQYF.

The V gene is TRBV5-1, the J gene TRBJ2-6; 7 bases are shared with TRBD2. The CDR3 loop spans 17 amino acids. The junction had 5 bases not matched to a gene; V was cut back by 2 bases and J by 0 bases. Germline CDR1 is SGHRS and CDR2 is YFSETQ. The CDR3 loop is CASSFERGLSGANVLTF. DNA for the CDR3: TGCGCCAGCAGCTTCGAGCGGGGACTCTCTGGGGCCAACGTCCTGACTTTC.

J is TRBJ1-4 and V is TRBV28; unclear D gene. Germline loops: CDR1 MDHEN, CDR2 SYDVKM. This CDR3 region has 10 residues. V was clipped by 7 bases and J by 8 bases, with 5 bases between them. This CDR3 reads CASNGEKLFF. As DNA, the CDR3 is TGTGCCAGCAATGGCGAAAAACTGTTTTTT.

The chain is built from TRBV6-1 and TRBJ2-3; a possible D gene is TRBD1 (6 bases). V lost 1 base and J lost 2, with 10 bases in between. In germline, CDR1 is MNHNS, CDR2 SASEGT. CDR3 size: 15 residues. CDR3 DNA sequence: TGTGCCAGCAGTGAAGGTGCAGGGGACACAGATACGCAGTATTTT. Translation: CASSEGAGDTDTQYF.

J is TRBJ2-3 and V is TRBV18; 8 bases align to TRBD1. The trim removed 6 bases at V and 5 bases at J, leaving 19 bases unmatched. The CDR3 has 18 residues. Germline CDR1 KGHSH, CDR2 LQKENI. CDR3 protein: CASSLFSRGLFTEDTQYF. The CDR3 DNA sequence: TGTGCCAGCTCGCTTTTTTCCAGGGGGCTCTTTACAGAAGATACGCAGTATTTT.

The rearrangement links TRBV28 to TRBJ1-2; 11 bases agree with TRBD1. After removal of 5 bases from V and 7 bases from J, the junction contained 6 bases not matched to a gene. The CDR3 is 14 residues long. CDR1 is MDHEN, CDR2 SYDVKM, per germline. This CDR3 reads CASSRPGQGGGYTF. As DNA, the CDR3 is TGTGCCAGCAGTCGACCGGGACAGGGGGGTGGCTACACCTTC.

This chain links TRBV6-5 with TRBJ2-3, with TRBD2 matching 8 bases. The CDR3 extends over 15 amino acids. V lost 4 bases and J lost 1; bases outside the gene matches: 4. Per the germline V gene, CDR1 is MNHEY and CDR2 is SVGAGI. The CDR3 reads CASSSGSGGTDTQYF. The CDR3 DNA reads as TGTGCCAGCAGTTCCGGTAGCGGGGGCACAGATACGCAGTATTTT.

V gene TRBV15 combines with J gene TRBJ2-3; weak D call: TRBD2 (5 bases). V dropped 1 base and J dropped 5 bases, with 16 bases sitting between them. From germline, CDR1 is LNHNV and CDR2 YYDKDF (reference sequence). This CDR3 is built from 16 residues. The CDR3 spells CATSRAAPMGRDTQYF. CDR3 DNA sequence: TGTGCCACCAGCAGAGCGGCCCCGATGGGGAGAGATACGCAGTATTTT.

The chain recombines TRBV19 with TRBJ1-4; 7 nucleotides agree with TRBD1. Germline V gene data show CDR1 as LNHDA and CDR2 as SQIVND (reference sequence). With V trimmed by 7 bases and J by 0 bases, 8 bases remained unmatched. The CDR3 spans 16 residues. The DNA for the CDR3 is TGTGCCAGTAAAAGGGGGCTACTGGCAACTAATGAAAAACTGTTTTTT. Amino acids: CASKRGLLATNEKLFF.